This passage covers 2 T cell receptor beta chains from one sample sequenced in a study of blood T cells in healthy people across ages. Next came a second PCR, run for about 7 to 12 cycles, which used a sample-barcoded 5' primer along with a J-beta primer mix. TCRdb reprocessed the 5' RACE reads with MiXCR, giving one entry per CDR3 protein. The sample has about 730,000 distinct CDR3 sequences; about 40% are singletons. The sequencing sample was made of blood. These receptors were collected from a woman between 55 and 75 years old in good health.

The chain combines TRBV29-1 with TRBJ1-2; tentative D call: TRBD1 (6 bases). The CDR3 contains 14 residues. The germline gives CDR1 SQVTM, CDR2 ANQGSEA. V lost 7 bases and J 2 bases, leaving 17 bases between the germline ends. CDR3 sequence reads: CSGDRYDSNYGYTF. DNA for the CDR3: TGCAGCGGTGACAGGTACGACTCGAACTATGGCTACACCTTC.

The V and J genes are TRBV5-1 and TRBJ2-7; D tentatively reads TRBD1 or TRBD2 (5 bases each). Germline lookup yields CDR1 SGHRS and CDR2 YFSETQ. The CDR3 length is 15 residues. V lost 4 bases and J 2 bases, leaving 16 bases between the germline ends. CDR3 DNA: TGCGCCAGCAGCCCCGGGACGGTGGGGACCTACGAGCAGTACTTC. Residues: CASSPGTVGTYEQYF. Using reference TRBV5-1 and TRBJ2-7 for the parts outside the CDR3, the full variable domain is KAGVTQTPRYLIKTRGQQVTLSCSPISGHRSVSWYQQTPGQGLQFLFEYFSETQRNKGNFPGRFSGRQFSNSRSEMNVSTLELGDSALYLCASSPGTVGTYEQYFGPGTRLTVT.